This is a list of T cell receptor beta chains from one sample in a study of patients and donors after allogeneic stem cell transplantation. TCRdb passed the RT-PCR reads through MiXCR, listing each CDR3 protein once. The sample yields over 350,000 distinct CDR3 sequences, around 15% seen once. The sequencing sample was made of blood, either unsorted or a sorted T cell fraction (not recorded which). The source is a human donor who was either an allogeneic HSCT recipient or a stem cell or donor lymphocyte infusion donor (not recorded which). It is not recorded whose cells these are; they may come from a transplant donor. The CDR3 runs from the conserved cysteine through the conserved F or W. The order of the fields is J gene, V gene, clone size, D gene, CDR3 DNA, CDR3 protein. The D gene is left open where the match is weak. Expanded clones get a size class; other rows say once, few or many, or leave the size out.

J: TRBJ1-2
V: TRBV7-8
size: -
D: -
DNA: TGTGCCAGCAGCACCGCCGGGACACGTTCGGGTGGCTACACCTTC
CDR3: CASSTAGTRSGGYTF

J: TRBJ2-3
V: TRBV7-9
size: -
D: -
DNA: TGTGCCAGCAGCTTAGCTTCGTGGGGAAGCACAGATACGCAGTATTTT
CDR3: CASSLASWGSTDTQYF

J: TRBJ2-3
V: TRBV4-1
size: -
D: -
DNA: TGCGCCAGCAGCCAAGTCTGGTCCGCAGATACGCAGTATTTT
CDR3: CASSQVWSADTQYF

J: TRBJ2-1
V: TRBV27
size: few
D: TRBD2
DNA: TGTGCCAGCAGTTTATCCCCACTAGCGGGCGCGAGGGAGCAGTTCTTC
CDR3: CASSLSPLAGAREQFF

J: TRBJ1-5
V: TRBV12-3/TRBV12-4
size: -
D: TRBD1
DNA: TGTGCCAGCAGTTATGACAGGGGTCAAAATCAGCCCCAGCATTTT
CDR3: CASSYDRGQNQPQHF

J: TRBJ2-1
V: TRBV7-3
size: few
D: TRBD2
DNA: TGTGCCAGCAGCTTATTACGACTAGCGGGGGGATACAATGAGCAGTTCTTC
CDR3: CASSLLRLAGGYNEQFF

J: TRBJ1-1
V: TRBV5-1
size: -
D: -
DNA: TGCGCCAGCAGCTTGGAGAGGGGGAGGGACACTGAAGCTTTCTTT
CDR3: CASSLERGRDTEAFF

J: TRBJ2-1
V: TRBV20-1
size: -
D: TRBD2
DNA: TGCAGTGCTAGTCCCAGCGGGAGTTCGATTCTGATCGAGCAGTTCTTC
CDR3: CSASPSGSSILIEQFF

J: TRBJ2-7
V: TRBV4-1
size: many
D: -
DNA: TGCGCCAGCAGCATAGGGGGGTCCTACGAGCAGTACTTC
CDR3: CASSIGGSYEQYF

J: TRBJ2-1
V: TRBV20-1
size: -
D: TRBD2
DNA: TGCAGTGCTTCCCTAGCGGGGCCCTACAATGAGCAGTTCTTC
CDR3: CSASLAGPYNEQFF

J: TRBJ2-4
V: TRBV3-1
size: few
D: TRBD1
DNA: TGTGCCAGCAGCCGACAGGGGGCCAAAAACATTCAGTACTTC
CDR3: CASSRQGAKNIQYF

J: TRBJ1-2
V: TRBV7-9
size: few
D: -
DNA: TGTGCCAGCAGCCGAGACTTGGCGAATGGCTACACCTTC
CDR3: CASSRDLANGYTF

J: TRBJ2-5
V: TRBV7-3
size: -
D: TRBD2
DNA: TGTGCCAGCAGCTCAAGGGGACGGACTAGCGGGTCTCAAGAGACCCAGTACTTC
CDR3: CASSSRGRTSGSQETQYF

J: TRBJ2-5
V: TRBV11-2
size: -
D: TRBD1
DNA: TGTGCCAGCAGCCTACAGGGGGATGAAGAATTAGGGAGAGAGACCCAGTACTTC
CDR3: CASSLQGDEELGRETQYF

J: TRBJ1-5
V: TRBV7-8
size: -
D: -
DNA: TGTGCCAGCAGCTTAAACGGGGGTCAGCCCCAGCATTTT
CDR3: CASSLNGGQPQHF

J: TRBJ2-7
V: TRBV25-1
size: -
D: -
DNA: TGTGCCAGCAGTGATGACACAGACCTCCCCTACGAGCAGTACTTC
CDR3: CASSDDTDLPYEQYF

J: TRBJ1-2
V: TRBV20-1
size: -
D: -
DNA: TGCAGTGCTAGAGTCGGAGGGGCCTTGGGAAGCTGGACCTTC
CDR3: CSARVGGALGSWTF

J: TRBJ2-1
V: TRBV24-1
size: many
D: -
DNA: TGTGCCACCAGTGATCAGACAGGCCCTCCATACAATGAGCAGTTCTTC
CDR3: CATSDQTGPPYNEQFF

J: TRBJ2-7
V: TRBV15
size: few
D: -
DNA: TGTGCCACCAGCAGAGATCAGCGGGCCGCCTACGAGCAGTACTTC
CDR3: CATSRDQRAAYEQYF

J: TRBJ2-1
V: TRBV20-1
size: many
D: -
DNA: TGCAGTGCTAGAGTAACAGGATCCTACAATGAGCAGTTCTTC
CDR3: CSARVTGSYNEQFF

J: TRBJ2-2
V: TRBV27
size: many
D: -
DNA: TGTGCCAGCAAACTTTCAGCGATGAACACCGGGGAGCTGTTTTTT
CDR3: CASKLSAMNTGELFF

J: TRBJ2-6
V: TRBV15
size: many
D: -
DNA: TGTGCCACCAGCAGACAGGTCTCTGGGGCCAACGTCCTGACTTTC
CDR3: CATSRQVSGANVLTF

J: TRBJ1-1
V: TRBV20-1
size: few
D: -
DNA: TGCAGTGCTAGAGAGCTGACCTGGGGGGGTATGACTTTCTTT
CDR3: CSARELTWGGMTFF

J: TRBJ2-2
V: TRBV29-1
size: few
D: TRBD1
DNA: TGCAGCGCTAGATCGGGACAGGTGAACACCGGGGAGCTGTTTTTT
CDR3: CSARSGQVNTGELFF

J: TRBJ2-5
V: TRBV6-5
size: few
D: -
DNA: TGTGCCAGCAGTTACTCGCCCGTGGGACGGCCCCAAGAGACCCAGTACTTC
CDR3: CASSYSPVGRPQETQYF

J: TRBJ2-3
V: TRBV18
size: once
D: TRBD2
DNA: TGTGCCAGCTCACGAACACTAGCGGGGCCTAGCACAGATACGCAGTATTTT
CDR3: CASSRTLAGPSTDTQYF

J: TRBJ1-1
V: TRBV10-3
size: many
D: -
DNA: TGTGCCATCAGCCCGCATCAGACAGGGAACACTGAAGCTTTCTTT
CDR3: CAISPHQTGNTEAFF

J: TRBJ2-1
V: TRBV29-1
size: few
D: TRBD1
DNA: TGCAGCGTTGTTGATAGGGACAGGGTATTCAATGAGCAGTTCTTC
CDR3: CSVVDRDRVFNEQFF

J: TRBJ2-7
V: TRBV7-2
size: -
D: -
DNA: TGTGCCAGCAGCTTGACAGGAGGAACTCCCTACGAGCAGTACTTC
CDR3: CASSLTGGTPYEQYF

J: TRBJ2-7
V: TRBV2
size: -
D: -
DNA: TGTGCCAGCGAAGGACAGCCTTCCTACGAGCAGTACTTC
CDR3: CASEGQPSYEQYF

J: TRBJ2-1
V: TRBV9
size: few
D: -
DNA: TGTGCCAGCAGCGTAAGGGACGGGGCCTACAATGAGCAGTTCTTC
CDR3: CASSVRDGAYNEQFF

J: TRBJ2-7
V: TRBV20-1
size: few
D: -
DNA: TGCAGTGCTAGAGAACCCCGGGGGGCCCTCTACGAGCAGTACTTC
CDR3: CSAREPRGALYEQYF

J: TRBJ2-2
V: TRBV6-2/TRBV6-3
size: few
D: -
DNA: TGTGCCAGCAGTTACTCGGGCCTTTCGATAACAACCGGGGAGCTGTTTTTT
CDR3: CASSYSGLSITTGELFF

J: TRBJ1-5
V: TRBV11-1
size: -
D: TRBD1
DNA: TGTGCCAGCAGCCCCCCGTGTGGGACCGGGACAGGGGCCTATAGCAATCAGCCCCAGCATTTT
CDR3: CASSPPCGTGTGAYSNQPQHF

J: TRBJ2-2
V: TRBV9
size: few
D: -
DNA: TGTGCCAGCAGAAGGACAGATATTACCGGGGAGCTGTTTTTT
CDR3: CASRRTDITGELFF